Following are 13 T cell receptor beta chains from one sample sequenced in a study of cytomegalovirus exposure and HLA in healthy donors. The protocol was immunoSEQ multiplex PCR, while the TCRdb copy is restricted to in-frame clones and leaves out a portion. The profile shows 80,000 to 100,000 clones, over 75% of them singletons. Sequenced sample: PBMCs. These receptors all come from a man aged 18 to 30 in good health and CMV-seropositive.

This clone showed up just a few times. This chain uses TRBV19 with TRBJ1-1; D may be TRBD1 (5 bases). Trimming pared 5 bases from V and 2 bases from J, leaving 9 bases between. There are 13 residues in the CDR3. Per the germline V gene, CDR1 is LNHDA and CDR2 is SQIVND (reference sequence). The CDR3 bases are TGTGCCAGTAGTGTACAGGTCAACACTGAAGCTTTCTTT. This encodes CASSVQVNTEAFF.

The rearrangement uses TRBV6-6 and TRBJ2-1; perhaps TRBD2 as D (6 bases). Germline V CDR1 and CDR2: MNHNY, SVGAGI (reference sequence). The V end was cut by 0 bases, the J end by 10 bases, with 13 bases between. The CDR3 loop spans 14 amino acids. In nucleotides, the CDR3 is TGTGCCAGCAGTTACTCCCGGGACTCCCAGGAGCAGTTCTTC. Translation gives CASSYSRDSQEQFF.

The CDR3 protein is CASSYWGRAGELFF. CDR3 DNA sequence: TGTGCCAGCAGTTACTGGGGCAGGGCCGGGGAGCTGTTTTTT. The V call is TRBV6-5, the J call TRBJ2-2, with TRBD1 as a possible D gene (5 bases). The CDR3 contains 14 residues. Trimming took 1 base from V and 6 from J, leaving 9 bases between them. Per germline, CDR1 MNHEY and CDR2 SVGAGI.

This sequence joins TRBV7-6 and TRBJ1-3; no clear D gene. This CDR3 is built from 15 residues. Trimming shortened V by 1 base and J by 0 bases, and 7 bases separated the two germline ends. CDR1 SGHVS and CDR2 FNYEAQ come from the germline V gene. CDR3 loop: CASSLGSPSGNTIYF. The DNA for the CDR3 is TGTGCCAGCAGCTTAGGGAGTCCCTCTGGAAACACCATATATTTT.

J is TRBJ2-7 and V is TRBV6-1; 7 bases map to TRBD1. J was trimmed by 2 bases and V by 5 bases; bases with no gene match: 6. The CDR3 covers 14 residues. In germline, CDR1 is MNHNS, CDR2 SASEGT. The CDR3 is CASSYDRAPYEQYF. The CDR3 DNA reads as TGTGCCAGCAGTTATGACAGGGCCCCCTACGAGCAGTACTTC.

The chain is built from TRBV6-5 and TRBJ2-1; 12 bases fit TRBD2. V trimming: 5 bases; J trimming: 6 bases; junction bases outside the gene matches: 5. The CDR3 covers 15 residues. Germline CDR1 is MNHEY and CDR2 is SVGAGI. CDR3 bases: TGTGCCAGCAGTCCGACTAGCGGGAGTAGCAATGAGCAGTTCTTC. Its translation is CASSPTSGSSNEQFF.

The rearrangement uses TRBV5-1 and TRBJ1-1; a possible D gene is TRBD1 (5 bases). The V gene lost 0 bases and the J gene lost 7 bases, with 19 bases spanning the gap. Germline lookup yields CDR1 SGHRS and CDR2 YFSETQ. The CDR3 contains 16 residues. CDR3 residues: CASSLGGGSRQDEAFF. CDR3 DNA sequence: TGCGCCAGCAGCTTGGGGGGCGGAAGCAGACAAGATGAAGCTTTCTTT. The full variable domain, its missing parts supplied by reference TRBV5-1 and TRBJ1-1, is KAGVTQTPRYLIKTRGQQVTLSCSPISGHRSVSWYQQTPGQGLQFLFEYFSETQRNKGNFPGRFSGRQFSNSRSEMNVSTLELGDSALYLCASSLGGGSRQDEAFFGQGTRLTVV.

The chain couples TRBV10-3 to TRBJ2-5, with D unclear. V was pared by 3 bases and J by 2 bases, with 4 bases between. Germline V CDR1 and CDR2: ENHRY, SYGVKD. The CDR3 contains 12 residues. The CDR3 is CAISDRQETQYF. Written as DNA, the CDR3 is TGTGCCATCAGTGATCGGCAAGAGACCCAGTACTTC.

The chain employs TRBV9 and TRBJ1-1; no clear D. Trimming stripped 4 bases from V and 8 bases from J, with 15 bases between. CDR1 is SGDLS, CDR2 YYNGEE, per germline. The CDR3 runs to 13 residues. The CDR3 DNA sequence: TGTGCCAGCAGCATTGAGGCAGCCGCGGAAGCTTTCTTT. Translating gives CASSIEAAAEAFF.

V and J are TRBV6-1 and TRBJ2-1; 9 bases are a match to TRBD1. This CDR3 has 15 amino acids. In germline, CDR1 is MNHNS, CDR2 SASEGT. V shed 1 base, J shed 7 bases, and the junction held 5 bases outside the gene matches. The CDR3 reads CASSEGGTGLNEQFF. CDR3 sequence (DNA): TGTGCCAGCAGTGAAGGGGGGACAGGGTTAAATGAGCAGTTCTTC.

The V call is TRBV7-9, the J call TRBJ2-1, with 10 bases matching TRBD1. The germline CDR1 and CDR2 sequences are SEHNR and FQNEAQ (reference sequence). This CDR3 is built from 16 residues. The J segment lost 8 bases and the V segment lost 2 bases, leaving 9 bases of the junction unmatched. The CDR3 nucleotides are TGTGCCAGCAGCTTATTTGACAGGGGGCCGTATGATGAGCAGTTCTTC. This sequence encodes CASSLFDRGPYDEQFF. Drawing the rest from reference TRBV7-9 and TRBJ2-1, the complete variable domain is DTGVSQNPRHKITKRGQNVTFRCDPISEHNRLYWYRQTLGQGPEFLTYFQNEAQLEKSRLLSDRFSAERPKGSFSTLEIQRTEQGDSAMYLCASSLFDRGPYDEQFFGPGTRLTVL.

This clone was found a few times. As DNA, the CDR3 is TGTGCCAGCAGCTCTTACCGGGGGGACTATGGCTACACCTTC. This codes for CASSSYRGDYGYTF. The gene calls are TRBV7-2 and TRBJ1-2; a weak D match, TRBD1 (5 bases). The CDR3 runs 14 residues. The V gene's germline CDR1 is SGHTA and CDR2 FQGNSA. The V end lost 4 bases, the J end lost 3 bases, and 12 bases lay between the germline ends.

The CDR3 is CASSFGGNPYEQYF. The CDR3 nucleotides are TGTGCCAGCAGCTTTGGCGGGAACCCCTACGAGCAGTACTTC. The V call is TRBV5-6, the J call TRBJ2-7, with D maybe TRBD2 (6 bases). Germline V gives CDR1 SGHDT, CDR2 YYEEEE. The V end was cut by 2 bases, the J end by 2 bases, with 11 bases between. The CDR3 extends over 14 amino acids.